A single sample is the source of the 12 T cell receptor beta chains below, sequenced in a study of blood T cells in healthy people across ages. The use of a sample-barcoded 5' primer and a J-beta primer mix characterized a second PCR of about 6 to 12 cycles. TCRdb reprocessed the 5' RACE reads via MiXCR and lists one record per CDR3 protein. The data contain 700,000 or so distinct CDR3 sequences, 20% to 25% of them seen just once; the ten biggest clones take up around a fifth. Input material: blood. Every receptor here comes from an older man in good health.

The V and J genes are TRBV5-1 and TRBJ1-6; 7 nucleotides match TRBD1. CDR3 length equals 14 residues. The V and J ends lost 3 bases and 7 bases, in that order; junction bases with no gene match: 4. Per germline, CDR1 SGHRS and CDR2 YFSETQ. The CDR3 region has the DNA TGCGCCAGCAGCTCCGGGACAGACAATTCACCCCTCCACTTT. It yields the protein CASSSGTDNSPLHF.

The V call is TRBV12-3 or TRBV12-4, the J call TRBJ2-5; 8 bases line up with TRBD2. The J call may be wrong; the DNA end is better matched by TRBJ2-1. This CDR3 has 15 residues. The CDR3 loop reads CATYSPGLGLDEQFF. CDR3 DNA sequence: TGTGCCACCTACTCCCCGGGACTAGGACTTGATGAGCAGTTCTTC.

The J gene is TRBJ2-5, the V gene TRBV20-1; D gene unclear. The ends were cut back, 1 base at V and 0 bases at J, with 15 bases in the middle. The V gene's germline CDR1 is DFQATT and CDR2 SNEGSKA (reference sequence). The CDR3 sequence is 16 residues long. The CDR3 DNA sequence: TGCAGTGCTAGAGCCCCGAGGACCGGGTACCAAGAGACCCAGTACTTC. Its translation: CSARAPRTGYQETQYF.

The chain couples TRBV6-6 to TRBJ1-2; TRBD1 aligns across 9 bases. CDR1 and CDR2 (germline): MNHNY, SVGAGI (reference sequence). Trimming cost V 2 bases and J 2 bases; bases outside gene matches: 3. The CDR3 spans 15 residues. CDR3 region: CASSYRQGGNYGYTF. For the CDR3, the DNA is TGTGCCAGCAGTTACAGACAGGGGGGCAACTATGGCTACACCTTC.

The CDR3 sequence: CAWSDGLAGGETQYF. CDR3 nucleotide sequence: TGTGCCTGGAGTGACGGGCTAGCGGGAGGAGAGACCCAGTACTTC. The chain is built from TRBV30 and TRBJ2-5; 11 bases align to TRBD2. The germline CDR1 and CDR2 sequences are GTSNPN and SVGIG (reference sequence). V lost 1 base and J lost 4; bases outside the gene matches: 5. The CDR3 sequence is 15 residues long. The full variable domain, with the rest looked up from reference TRBV30 and TRBJ2-5, is SQTIHQWPATLVQPVGSPLSLECTVEGTSNPNLYWYRQAAGRGLQLLFYSVGIGQISSEVPQNLSASRPQDRQFILSSKKLLLSDSGFYLCAWSDGLAGGETQYFGPGTRLLVL.

The chain joins TRBV11-2 to TRBJ1-4; D is possibly TRBD1 (5 bases). Per germline, CDR1 SGHAT and CDR2 FQNNGV. This CDR3 contains 15 residues. V lost 2 bases, J lost 8 bases, and 15 bases lay in between. The CDR3 DNA reads TGTGCCAGCAGCTTACGGCCCTCCTGGGGCGAAAAACTGTTTTTT. Protein sequence: CASSLRPSWGEKLFF.

This clonotype was recorded a few times. The V call is TRBV28, the J call TRBJ2-7; D ambiguous. The CDR3 has 13 amino acids. CDR1 is MDHEN and CDR2 is SYDVKM in the germline V gene. Trimming took 5 bases from V and 0 from J, leaving 8 bases between them. CDR3 nucleotide sequence: TGTGCCAGCAGTAGATCGCCCTCCTACGAGCAGTACTTC. The encoded protein is CASSRSPSYEQYF.

The CDR3: CASSTWDSKGTFF. CDR3 coding DNA: TGCGCCAGCAGCACCTGGGACAGTAAGGGGACTTTCTTT. The chain joins TRBV5-1 to TRBJ1-1; 7 positions match TRBD1. CDR1 is SGHRS and CDR2 is YFSETQ in the germline V gene. This CDR3 region has 13 residues. V lost 4 bases, J lost 12 bases, and 12 bases stayed unmatched.

This clonotype was counted a few times. This chain joins TRBV29-1 and TRBJ2-1, with unresolved D. Trimming left V 6 bases short and J 7 bases short, with 13 bases between. Germline V CDR1 and CDR2: SQVTM, ANQGSEA. The CDR3 totals 12 residues. CDR3 sequence (DNA): TGCAGCGTGCGGTTGATAAGAAATGAGCAGTTCTTC. Translated, it gives CSVRLIRNEQFF.

V and J are TRBV5-5 and TRBJ1-5, with 7 bases identical to TRBD1. Trimming at V came to 5 bases and at J to 1 base, leaving 6 bases not matched to a gene. The germline gives CDR1 SGHKS, CDR2 YYEKEE (reference sequence). The CDR3 contains 15 residues. The CDR3 protein is CASRQGGASNQPQHF. CDR3 nucleotide sequence: TGTGCCAGCAGGCAAGGGGGCGCGAGCAATCAGCCCCAGCATTTT.

The chain joins TRBV7-7 to TRBJ2-2; D ambiguous. Germline V gene data show CDR1 as SSHAT and CDR2 as FNYEAQ (reference sequence). The CDR3 covers 15 residues. The germline V and J ends were trimmed by 3 bases and 2 bases, with 10 bases remaining between them. CDR3 nucleotide sequence: TGTGCCAGCAGCTTGGGTCCACAAAACACCGGGGAGCTGTTTTTT. The encoded protein is CASSLGPQNTGELFF.

This clonotype has more than one count but fewer than ten. This chain joins TRBV20-1 and TRBJ2-5; the D gene is possibly TRBD2 (5 bases). The CDR3 spans 15 residues. V was trimmed by 0 bases and J by 1 base, leaving 12 bases between them. In germline, CDR1 is DFQATT, CDR2 SNEGSKA (reference sequence). The CDR3 loop reads CSARDWRGSQETQYF. The DNA of the CDR3 is TGCAGTGCTAGAGATTGGAGAGGGAGCCAAGAGACCCAGTACTTC.